The T cell receptor beta chain under discussion was sequenced for a study of cytomegalovirus exposure and HLA in healthy donors. Study-wide context: Clustering assigned about 80% of the approximately 390 genotyped donors to the Caucasian-associated ancestry cluster. Findings of the study overall: Later analysis found that TCR beta chains associated with HLA were more clonally expanded than other, equally common chains. Follow-up analysis later connected one missense variant in DCLRE1C with trimming of TCR beta V- and J-genes.

In the PCR, 60 Vbeta and 13 Jbeta primers were used. Only in-frame clones appear in the TCRdb table, and some are missing; sequencing was by immunoSEQ multiplex PCR. The data hold about 250,000 clones, with around 83% observed a single time. Comment on this clone: Its antigen is not identified.

The V gene end was trimmed by 4 bases and the J gene end by 6 bases; junction bases not matched to a gene: 14. This CDR3 has 16 amino acids. Germline assignment: CDR1 SGDLS and CDR2 YYNGEE. The sample consisted of PBMCs. The chain links TRBV9 to TRBJ2-7, with TRBD1 identical over 9 bases. The sequence came from a girl aged 2 to 9 in good health and CMV-seronegative. As DNA, the CDR3 is TGTGCCAGCAGCCCTCAACCGGGACAGGGTTTTGGCGAGCAGTACTTC. Amino acids: CASSPQPGQGFGEQYF.